This T cell receptor beta chain was captured in a study of cytomegalovirus exposure and HLA in healthy donors. Trimming cost V 4 bases and J 4 bases; bases outside gene matches: 5. This CDR3 spans 15 amino acids. From germline, CDR1 is PRHDT and CDR2 FYEKMQ (reference sequence). The PCR employed 60 Vbeta primers together with 13 Jbeta primers. Assay used: immunoSEQ multiplex PCR; TCRdb lists only in-frame clones, some missing. This table has some 90,000 clones, 70% to 80% appearing once. This clonotype was obtained from a woman aged 45-59 years in good health and CMV-seropositive. The sequenced sample consisted of PBMCs. The V call is TRBV13, the J call TRBJ1-2; 11 nucleotides agree with TRBD1. The CDR3 DNA sequence: TGTGCCAGCAGCTGGGGGACAGGGGGTTTCTATGGCTACACCTTC. Encoded protein: CASSWGTGGFYGYTF. Full variable domain (outside the CDR3, taken from reference TRBV13 and TRBJ1-2): AAGVIQSPRHLIKEKRETATLKCYPIPRHDTVYWYQQGPGQDPQFLISFYEKMQSDKGSIPDRFSAQQFSDYHSELNMSSLELGDSALYFCASSWGTGGFYGYTFGSGTRLTVV.